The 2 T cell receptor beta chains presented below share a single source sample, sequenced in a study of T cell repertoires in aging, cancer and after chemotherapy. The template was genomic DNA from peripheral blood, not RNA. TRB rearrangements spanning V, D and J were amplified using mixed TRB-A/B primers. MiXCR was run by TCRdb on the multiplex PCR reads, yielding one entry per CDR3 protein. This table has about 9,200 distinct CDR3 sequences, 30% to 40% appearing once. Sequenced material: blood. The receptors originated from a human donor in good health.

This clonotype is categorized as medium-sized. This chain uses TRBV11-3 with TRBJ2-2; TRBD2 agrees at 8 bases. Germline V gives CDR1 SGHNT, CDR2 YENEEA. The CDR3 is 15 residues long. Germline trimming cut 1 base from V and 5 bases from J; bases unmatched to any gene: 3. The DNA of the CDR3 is TGTGCCAGCAGCTTAGCGGGAGGGCGGACCGGGGAGCTGTTTTTT. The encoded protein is CASSLAGGRTGELFF.

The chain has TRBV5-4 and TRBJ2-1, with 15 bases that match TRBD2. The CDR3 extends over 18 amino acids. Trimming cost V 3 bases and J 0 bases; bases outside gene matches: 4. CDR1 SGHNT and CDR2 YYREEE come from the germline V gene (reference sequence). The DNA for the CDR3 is TGTGCCAGCAGCTATCGGACTAGCGGGGGGGGCTCCTACAATGAGCAGTTCTTC. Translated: CASSYRTSGGGSYNEQFF.